This T cell receptor beta chain was identified in a study of blood T cell repertoires in COVID-19. Overall study context: Samples came from the United States, Italy and Spain, spanning acute and convalescent COVID-19. In each case, the material was cDNA or gDNA derived from T cells, B-cell-depleted T cells, or PBMCs.

Per the authors' pipeline: For nucleated cells, counts were estimated from reference gene primer amplification. Method: immunoSEQ multiplex PCR; TCRdb's copy keeps in-frame clones and lacks some. V and J calls plus clone size are reproduced from that table; the DNA served to infer D and trimming. The table has tens of thousands of clones, about four fifths seen once; the top ten hold 15% to 20%. V lost 2 bases to trimming and J lost 2 bases; unmatched junction nucleotides: 5. Germline V gene sequence: CDR1 MNHNS, CDR2 SASEGT. This CDR3 has 17 residues. The TCR was taken from a human donor in a cohort sampled during active COVID-19. The rearrangement uses TRBV6-1 and TRBJ2-6, with TRBD1 identical over 8 bases. Sequenced: peripheral blood. The DNA of the CDR3 is TGTGCCAGCAGTGAAATGCAGGGGGCTGCTGGGGCCAACGTCCTGACTTTC. Translation gives CASSEMQGAAGANVLTF.